This T cell receptor (beta chain) was found in a study of T cells in localized non-small cell lung cancer. Points from the study as a whole: Uninvolved adjacent lung had higher T cell clonality than tumor and all other tissues.

A note on this clone: The antigen remains unidentified.

Profiled with immunoSEQ multiplex PCR; TCRdb holds only in-frame clones, not every one. The table lists over 30,000 clones, approximately 90% of them singletons. The CDR3 is 14 amino acids. Germline CDR1 reads MNHNS; CDR2 reads SASEGT. The germline V and J ends were trimmed by 1 base and 4 bases, with 11 bases remaining between them. The receptor was isolated from an older male donor with stage II lung adenocarcinoma. The starting material was peripheral blood mononuclear cells, obtained before any cancer treatment. The chain has TRBV6-1 and TRBJ2-7; D is uncertain. This chain's CDR3 is CASSEGSSVYEQYF. CDR3 coding DNA: TGTGCCAGCAGTGAAGGCTCATCCGTATACGAGCAGTACTTC.